The 18 T cell receptor beta chains below were found in one sample sequenced in a study of blood T cell repertoires in COVID-19. Sequenced by immunoSEQ multiplex PCR; TCRdb stores in-frame clones only, minus some. The sample has 190,000 or so clones, 70% to 85% seen once. What was sequenced was peripheral blood. These receptors were taken from a woman older than 75 with acute or convalescent COVID-19.

The gene calls are TRBV9 and TRBJ1-4; D is unresolved. The V and J ends lost 1 base and 3 bases respectively, with 4 bases between them. Germline-derived CDR1 and CDR2 are SGDLS and YYNGEE. The CDR3 is 13 residues long. The CDR3 sequence is CASSVLPNEKLFF. The DNA for the CDR3 is TGTGCCAGCAGCGTACTCCCTAATGAAAAACTGTTTTTT.

The chain uses TRBV7-8 and TRBJ2-2, with D possibly being TRBD1 (5 bases). The CDR3 totals 13 residues. V gave up 3 bases and J gave up 6 bases, with 8 bases separating them. Germline V lookup: CDR1 SGHVS, CDR2 FQNEAQ. In nucleotides, the CDR3 is TGTGCCAGCAGCTTTGACAGAGCCGGGGAGCTGTTTTTT. This gives the protein CASSFDRAGELFF.

CDR3 nucleotide sequence: TGTGCCAGCAGCTTAGGAATTAGCGGGAGCCGCACAGATACGCAGTATTTT. Translation: CASSLGISGSRTDTQYF. The V gene is TRBV7-3, the J gene TRBJ2-3; 9 positions match TRBD2. The CDR3 is made up of 17 amino acids. Germline trimming cut 2 bases from V and 1 base from J; bases unmatched to any gene: 7. Per germline, CDR1 SGHTA and CDR2 FQGTGA.

This clone was seen only once. The V and J genes are TRBV30 and TRBJ1-3; TRBD1 is a possible D gene (5 bases). Germline assignment: CDR1 GTSNPN and CDR2 SVGIG (reference sequence). The CDR3 sequence is 14 residues long. V lost 1 base and J 3 bases, leaving 10 bases between the germline ends. In nucleotides, the CDR3 is TGTGCCTGGAGTGAAGGGGCATATGGAAACACCATATATTTT. Translation: CAWSEGAYGNTIYF. The entire variable domain, with the rest obtained from reference TRBV30 and TRBJ1-3, is as follows: SQTIHQWPATLVQPVGSPLSLECTVEGTSNPNLYWYRQAAGRGLQLLFYSVGIGQISSEVPQNLSASRPQDRQFILSSKKLLLSDSGFYLCAWSEGAYGNTIYFGEGSWLTVV.

This clone turned up a few times. V and J are TRBV23-1 and TRBJ2-5; TRBD1 is a possible D gene (6 bases). TRBV23-1 is reported as an ORF; its role is uncertain. The CDR3 is 14 amino acids. The germline V and J ends were trimmed by 7 bases and 5 bases, with 17 bases remaining between them. In DNA, the CDR3 is TGCGCCAGCACCGGTTCCAGGGGCCAGGAGACCCAGTACTTC. Amino acids: CASTGSRGQETQYF.

This chain links TRBV21-1 with TRBJ2-4; TRBD2 is the table's D call, not checked against the DNA. TRBV21-1 is annotated as a pseudogene. The CDR3 has 17 amino acids. DNA for the CDR3: TGTGCCAGCAGCAACCCCCGGACTAGCGGGAAGGCAGGCATTCAGTACTTC. This codes for CASSNPRTSGKAGIQYF.

The chain combines TRBV29-1 with TRBJ2-2; no clear D gene. Germline values: CDR1 SQVTM, CDR2 ANQGSEA. This CDR3 region has 13 residues. Trimming removed 6 bases from V and 0 bases from J, with 8 bases in between. The CDR3 region is CSVYSTNTGELFF. The CDR3 bases are TGCAGCGTCTACTCAACGAACACCGGGGAGCTGTTTTTT.

V is TRBV9 and J is TRBJ2-3, with TRBD2 identical over 7 bases. CDR1 and CDR2 from the germline V gene are SGDLS and YYNGEE. The length of the CDR3 is 15 residues. V dropped 6 bases and J dropped 2; count of bases not matched to a gene: 9. For the CDR3, the DNA is TGTGCCAGCACCCCCCTAGCGGACCTCACAGATACGCAGTATTTT. As protein: CASTPLADLTDTQYF.

The chain recombines TRBV6-1 with TRBJ2-1; D is perhaps TRBD1 (5 bases). The CDR3 consists of 16 residues. Trimming shortened V by 4 bases and J by 5 bases, and 18 bases separated the two germline ends. CDR1 is MNHNS, CDR2 SASEGT, per germline. The CDR3 sequence is CASSVITGAPHNEQFF. CDR3 in DNA: TGTGCCAGCAGTGTAATAACAGGAGCCCCACACAATGAGCAGTTCTTC.

The CDR3 DNA is TGTGCCAGCAGCTACAGGGGACTCTACGAGCAGTACTTC. It codes for CASSYRGLYEQYF. This rearrangement joins TRBV5-4 to TRBJ2-7; possible D gene TRBD1, 7 bases. The CDR3 contains 13 residues. The V gene lost 3 bases and the J gene lost 3 bases, with 10 bases spanning the gap. The germline V gene has CDR1 SGHNT and CDR2 YYREEE (reference sequence). Complete variable domain (other parts from reference TRBV5-4 and TRBJ2-7): ETGVTQSPTHLIKTRGQQVTLRCSSQSGHNTVSWYQQALGQGPQFIFQYYREEENGRGNFPPRFSGLQFPNYSSELNVNALELDDSALYLCASSYRGLYEQYFGPGTRLTVT.

J is TRBJ2-3 and V is TRBV5-1; 13 bases are shared with TRBD2. This CDR3 spans 18 amino acids. Germline CDR1 and CDR2: SGHRS and YFSETQ. V was pared by 4 bases and J by 0 bases, with 8 bases of the junction left unmatched. Here the CDR3 reads CASSPGLAGLMSTDTQYF. The CDR3 DNA is TGCGCCAGCAGCCCGGGACTAGCGGGACTGATGAGCACAGATACGCAGTATTTT.

The V call is TRBV3-1 (or the pseudogene TRBV3-2), the J call TRBJ1-1, with D unresolved. Germline lookup yields CDR1 LGHDT and CDR2 YNNKEL (reference sequence). Between the trimmed V and J ends, which lost 4 bases and 2 bases, there was a span of 11 bases. The CDR3 is 14 amino acids. In nucleotides, the CDR3 is TGTGCCAGCAGCCCCCACGGAGGTAACACTGAAGCTTTCTTT. Protein product: CASSPHGGNTEAFF.

The V gene is TRBV25-1, the J gene TRBJ1-1, with TRBD1 matching over 8 bases. The CDR3 is 14 amino acids. The ends lost 4 bases at V and 3 bases at J; junction bases unmatched: 4. Germline values: CDR1 MGHDK, CDR2 SYGVNS. CDR3 nucleotide sequence: TGTGCCAGCAGTGGGACAGGGAGATACACTGAAGCTTTCTTT. This encodes CASSGTGRYTEAFF.

V usage is TRBV5-1 and J usage is TRBJ2-7, with 11 bases fitting TRBD1. Trimming at V came to 0 bases and at J to 5 bases, leaving 4 bases not matched to a gene. CDR3 length: 15 residues. CDR1 is SGHRS, CDR2 YFSETQ, per germline. In nucleotides, the CDR3 is TGCGCCAGCAGCTTGGGGACAGGGGGCGCACACGAGCAGTACTTC. Translated, it gives CASSLGTGGAHEQYF.

V usage is TRBV5-1 and J usage is TRBJ2-5, with 7 bases fitting TRBD2. V lost 2 bases, J lost 5 bases, and 12 bases stayed unmatched. CDR3 size: 16 residues. Germline lookup yields CDR1 SGHRS and CDR2 YFSETQ. The CDR3 spells CASSFVGVRGEETQYF. Written as DNA, the CDR3 is TGCGCCAGCAGCTTTGTTGGGGTCCGGGGGGAGGAGACCCAGTACTTC.

The chain has TRBV7-9 and TRBJ1-1, with D unresolved. Trimming removed 4 bases from V and 1 base from J, with 10 bases in between. Germline CDR1 reads SEHNR; CDR2 reads FQNEAQ (reference sequence). The CDR3 is 14 residues long. CDR3 sequence (DNA): TGTGCCAGCAGCTCCTCCACACGGAACACTGAAGCTTTCTTT. It translates to CASSSSTRNTEAFF.

The chain joins TRBV11-3 to TRBJ2-3; TRBD1 aligns across 8 bases. This CDR3 contains 14 residues. The V gene's germline CDR1 is SGHNT and CDR2 YENEEA. V trimming: 5 bases; J trimming: 2 bases; junction bases outside the gene matches: 3. The CDR3 here is CASSGGQVTDTQYF. The DNA for the CDR3 is TGTGCCAGCAGCGGGGGACAGGTCACAGATACGCAGTATTTT.

The chain employs TRBV19 and TRBJ1-5, with a possible D match to TRBD1 (6 bases). The CDR3 contains 14 residues. The V and J ends lost 4 bases and 4 bases respectively, with 11 bases between them. Germline V CDR1 and CDR2: LNHDA, SQIVND (reference sequence). The CDR3 nucleotides are TGTGCCAGTAGTAACGGACAGATTAATCAGCCCCAGCATTTT. Its translation: CASSNGQINQPQHF.